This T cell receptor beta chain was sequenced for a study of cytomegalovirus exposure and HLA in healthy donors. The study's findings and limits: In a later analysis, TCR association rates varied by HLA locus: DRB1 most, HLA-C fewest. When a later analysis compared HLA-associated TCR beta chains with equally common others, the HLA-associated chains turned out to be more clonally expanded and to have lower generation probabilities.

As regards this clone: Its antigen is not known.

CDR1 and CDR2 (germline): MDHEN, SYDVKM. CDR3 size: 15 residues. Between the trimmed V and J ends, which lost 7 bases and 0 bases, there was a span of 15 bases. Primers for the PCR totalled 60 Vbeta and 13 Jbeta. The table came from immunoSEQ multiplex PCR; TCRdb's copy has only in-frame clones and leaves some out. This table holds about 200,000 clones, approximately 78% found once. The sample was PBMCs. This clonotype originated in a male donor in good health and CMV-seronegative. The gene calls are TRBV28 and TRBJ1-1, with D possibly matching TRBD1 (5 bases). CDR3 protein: CASTRGGVMNTEAFF. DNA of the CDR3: TGTGCCAGCACCCGGGGGGGGGTCATGAACACTGAAGCTTTCTTT.